This T cell receptor beta chain was identified in a study of T cell changes during pregnancy in multiple sclerosis. Germline V gives CDR1 SGDLS, CDR2 YYNGEE. This CDR3 is 14 amino acids long. Trimming took 2 bases from V and 8 from J, leaving 14 bases between them. The repertoire was sequenced with immunoSEQ multiplex PCR; TCRdb's copy has only in-frame clones and lacks some. The data show over 85,000 clones, about nine tenths seen once. The sequencing used peripheral blood, collected in the second trimester of pregnancy. The receptor was derived from a female donor in good health, enrolled as a control in a pregnancy study. The chain has TRBV9 and TRBJ2-1; TRBD1 might be the D (6 bases). The CDR3 DNA reads as TGTGCCAGCAGCGTCGGTGCAGGGGCCTATGAGCAGTTCTTC. Amino acids: CASSVGAGAYEQFF.